These 23 T cell receptor beta chains were all obtained from the same sample, sequenced in a study of blood T cells in healthy people across ages. Together with a sample-barcoded 5' primer, a J-beta primer mix was included in a second PCR lasting about 6 to 11 cycles. TCRdb independently ran MiXCR on the 5' RACE reads; one entry per CDR3 protein. The profile shows around 1,600,000 distinct CDR3 sequences, approximately 39% of them singletons. The specimen was blood. Receptors originate from a young woman in good health.

This clonotype was seen a handful of times. J is TRBJ2-1 and V is TRBV25-1, with D maybe TRBD2 (6 bases). Germline lookup yields CDR1 MGHDK and CDR2 SYGVNS. The CDR3 runs to 17 residues. V shed 1 base and J shed 0 bases, with 13 bases lying between them. The CDR3 coding sequence is TGTGCCAGCAGTGAATCGAGGAGGGAGGTCTCCTACAATGAGCAGTTCTTC. Translated, it gives CASSESRREVSYNEQFF.

The chain employs TRBV6-6 and TRBJ2-1; possibly TRBD1 for D (6 bases). CDR3 size: 13 residues. Trimming left V 7 bases short and J 7 bases short, with 14 bases between. CDR1 is MNHNY, CDR2 SVGAGI, per germline (reference sequence). The CDR3 protein is CASTLGQLNEQFF. The CDR3 region has the DNA TGTGCCAGCACCCTGGGACAATTGAATGAGCAGTTCTTC.

There are a few counts of this clonotype. The rearrangement uses TRBV20-1 and TRBJ2-7; tentatively, D is TRBD1 (6 bases). V lost 0 bases and J lost 3, with 12 bases in between. The CDR3 contains 14 residues. Germline V gene sequence: CDR1 DFQATT, CDR2 SNEGSKA (reference sequence). The CDR3 DNA sequence: TGCAGTGCTAGAGATCGCAGGGGATACTACGAGCAGTACTTC. Protein sequence: CSARDRRGYYEQYF.

The chain couples TRBV6-5 to TRBJ2-1; 13 nucleotides line up with TRBD2. Trimming took 7 bases from V and 10 from J; bases not matched to a gene: 10. The CDR3 covers 15 residues. CDR1 is MNHEY, CDR2 SVGAGI, per germline. The DNA for the CDR3 is TGTGCCAGCAACCTACTAGCGGGAGGGAGGCACGAGCAGTTCTTC. It translates to CASNLLAGGRHEQFF.

This clonotype turned up a few times. The J gene is TRBJ2-2, the V gene TRBV4-3; D is possibly TRBD1 (5 bases). V was trimmed by 4 bases and J by 4 bases, leaving 10 bases between them. This CDR3 spans 14 amino acids. Germline CDR1 and CDR2: LGHNA and YSLEER. The CDR3 DNA reads TGCGCCAGCAGCCTCCACCAGGGCACCGGGGAGCTGTTTTTT. It specifies CASSLHQGTGELFF.

The chain recombines TRBV29-1 with TRBJ2-3, with D tentatively TRBD1 or TRBD2 (5 bases each). CDR1 and CDR2 (germline): SQVTM, ANQGSEA. The CDR3 consists of 13 residues. V was pared by 6 bases and J by 0 bases, with 10 bases between. CDR3 in amino acids: CSVRGPSTDTQYF. In DNA, the CDR3 is TGCAGCGTAAGGGGACCCAGCACAGATACGCAGTATTTT.

The rearrangement joins TRBV29-1 to TRBJ2-5; TRBD1 aligns across 7 bases. Per germline, CDR1 SQVTM and CDR2 ANQGSEA. This CDR3 has 13 amino acids. After removal of 1 base from V and 2 bases from J, the junction contained 1 base not matched to a gene. CDR3 DNA sequence: TGCAGCGTTGAAGGCAGGGGGCAAGAGACCCAGTACTTC. Its protein is CSVEGRGQETQYF.

This rearrangement joins TRBV7-2 to TRBJ2-7, with TRBD1 identical over 7 bases. V shed 5 bases and J 2 bases; nucleotides not matched to a gene: 9. This CDR3 contains 15 residues. Germline V gives CDR1 SGHTA, CDR2 FQGNSA. This CDR3 reads CASSPRDRRPYEQYF. The CDR3 DNA follows: TGTGCCAGCAGCCCGAGGGACAGAAGACCCTACGAGCAGTACTTC.

The V gene is TRBV20-1, the J gene TRBJ1-5; D is unclear. Trimming removed 6 bases from V and 6 bases from J, with 12 bases in between. In germline, CDR1 is DFQATT, CDR2 SNEGSKA (reference sequence). The CDR3 has 12 residues. CDR3 bases: TGCAGTGCAACAGAGTGGCGTCAGCCCCAGCATTTT. It codes for CSATEWRQPQHF.

The rearrangement uses TRBV11-2 and TRBJ2-1; maybe TRBD1 (6 bases). Germline values: CDR1 SGHAT, CDR2 FQNNGV. The V gene lost 6 bases and the J gene lost 6 bases, with 21 bases spanning the gap. The CDR3 consists of 16 residues. CDR3 DNA sequence: TGTGCCAGCAGAAACACCGGGACACGAAAGTTCAATGAGCAGTTCTTC. Its translation is CASRNTGTRKFNEQFF.

This clonotype was picked up a small number of times. V gene TRBV7-6 combines with J gene TRBJ2-7; D might be TRBD1 (7 bases). CDR3 length: 14 residues. Per the germline V gene, CDR1 is SGHVS and CDR2 is FNYEAQ. V lost 4 bases, J lost 2 bases, and 12 bases lay in between. CDR3: CASSSGGFAYEQYF. CDR3 nucleotide sequence: TGTGCCAGCAGCTCAGGGGGGTTTGCCTACGAGCAGTACTTC.

V usage is TRBV27 and J usage is TRBJ2-1; 9 bases line up with TRBD2. CDR1 and CDR2 from the germline V gene are MNHEY and SMNVEV (reference sequence). This CDR3 is 17 amino acids long. V was pared by 3 bases and J by 5 bases, with 11 bases of the junction left unmatched. This CDR3 reads CASSFVAGTSRNNEQFF. CDR3 in DNA: TGTGCCAGCAGTTTTGTTGCGGGGACTAGCAGAAACAATGAGCAGTTCTTC.

The chain employs TRBV28 and TRBJ2-1; 11 nucleotides agree with TRBD2. Germline trimming cut 5 bases from V and 7 bases from J; bases unmatched to any gene: 7. The CDR3 sequence is 15 residues long. Germline CDR1 MDHEN, CDR2 SYDVKM. The CDR3 loop reads CASSLGLAARNEQFF. In DNA form, the CDR3 reads TGTGCCAGCAGTCTGGGACTAGCGGCTAGAAATGAGCAGTTCTTC.

This sequence joins TRBV6-1 and TRBJ2-5; 8 nucleotides align to TRBD2. Germline-derived CDR1 and CDR2 are MNHNS and SASEGT. The V gene end was trimmed by 3 bases and the J gene end by 11 bases; junction bases not matched to a gene: 14. The CDR3 runs to 15 residues. The CDR3 nucleotides read TGTGCCAGCAGTGAGTCCCGCGGGGGGCCGTGGGAGCAGTACTTC. Encoded protein: CASSESRGGPWEQYF.

This clonotype was observed many times. The V call is TRBV4-3, the J call TRBJ2-3; TRBD1 agrees at 9 bases. The V and J ends lost 5 bases and 6 bases, in that order; junction bases with no gene match: 6. This CDR3 has 14 amino acids. The V gene's germline CDR1 is LGHNA and CDR2 YSLEER. The CDR3 is CASSNWDRVDTQYF. The CDR3 DNA sequence: TGCGCCAGCAGCAATTGGGACAGGGTTGATACGCAGTATTTT.

This clonotype was seen only a few times. V gene TRBV4-1 combines with J gene TRBJ2-5; the D is unclear. The DNA matches TRBJ2-7 better at its end, which makes the J call doubtful. The CDR3 totals 16 residues. In germline, CDR1 is MGHRA, CDR2 YSYEKL. CDR3 protein: CASSQDMAPDGDEQYF. CDR3 DNA sequence: TGCGCCAGCAGCCAAGATATGGCGCCAGACGGTGACGAGCAGTACTTC.

This chain links TRBV20-1 with TRBJ1-2, with 9 positions matching TRBD1. Germline CDR1 reads DFQATT; CDR2 reads SNEGSKA (reference sequence). J was trimmed by 5 bases and V by 1 base; bases with no gene match: 5. The CDR3 is 14 residues long. DNA for the CDR3: TGCAGTGCTAGAGGACAGGGGGTTTATTATGGCTACACCTTC. It codes for CSARGQGVYYGYTF.

V gene TRBV6-5 combines with J gene TRBJ2-3; possibly TRBD2 for D (6 bases). The CDR3 has 16 residues. V was trimmed by 0 bases and J by 1 base, leaving 11 bases between them. Germline assignment: CDR1 MNHEY and CDR2 SVGAGI. CDR3 in DNA: TGTGCCAGCAGTTACTCGACGGGCGGGGGCACAGATACGCAGTATTTT. This gives the protein CASSYSTGGGTDTQYF.

The chain employs TRBV6-6 and TRBJ2-5; 9 nucleotides align to TRBD2. V shed 6 bases, J shed 7 bases, and the junction held 6 bases outside the gene matches. CDR1 and CDR2 from the germline V gene are MNHNY and SVGAGI (reference sequence). There are 13 residues in the CDR3. CDR3 residues: CASSATSGRTQYF. CDR3 nucleotide sequence: TGTGCCAGCAGCGCGACTAGCGGAAGGACCCAGTACTTC.

This clonotype was found a few times. The chain carries TRBV7-8 and TRBJ2-3; tentative D call: TRBD1 (5 bases). The germline gives CDR1 SGHVS, CDR2 FQNEAQ. The V end was cut by 3 bases, the J end by 6 bases, with 16 bases between. This CDR3 region has 15 residues. CDR3 in DNA: TGTGCCAGCAGCTTCAACTCAGGGAATACGGATACGCAGTATTTT. It specifies CASSFNSGNTDTQYF.

The rearrangement uses TRBV3-1 and TRBJ2-7, with a tentative D call TRBD1 (5 bases). The CDR3 runs to 16 residues. Trimming pared 1 base from V and 3 bases from J, leaving 16 bases between. Germline V lookup: CDR1 LGHDT, CDR2 YNNKEL (reference sequence). This CDR3 reads CASSQGGENGIYEQYF. The CDR3 DNA follows: TGTGCCAGCAGCCAAGGGGGCGAGAATGGGATCTACGAGCAGTACTTC.

V and J are TRBV6-2 or TRBV6-3 and TRBJ2-1; 7 bases fit TRBD1. This CDR3 contains 16 residues. V lost 5 bases and J lost 10; bases outside the gene matches: 17. The germline CDR1 and CDR2 sequences are MNHEY and SVGEGT. CDR3 sequence reads: CASSLRRTGDSYEQFF. CDR3 nucleotides: TGTGCCAGCAGTCTCAGAAGGACAGGAGACTCCTACGAGCAGTTCTTC.

V usage is TRBV4-3 and J usage is TRBJ2-1, with D perhaps matching TRBD1 or TRBD2 (6 bases each). Germline assignment: CDR1 LGHNA and CDR2 YSLEER. Between the trimmed V and J ends, which lost 0 bases and 9 bases, there was a span of 21 bases. This CDR3 has 17 amino acids. The CDR3, as DNA: TGCGCCAGCAGCCAAGAAGGTGGACCGGGGGCGCTTAGTGAGCAGTTCTTC. Encoded protein: CASSQEGGPGALSEQFF.